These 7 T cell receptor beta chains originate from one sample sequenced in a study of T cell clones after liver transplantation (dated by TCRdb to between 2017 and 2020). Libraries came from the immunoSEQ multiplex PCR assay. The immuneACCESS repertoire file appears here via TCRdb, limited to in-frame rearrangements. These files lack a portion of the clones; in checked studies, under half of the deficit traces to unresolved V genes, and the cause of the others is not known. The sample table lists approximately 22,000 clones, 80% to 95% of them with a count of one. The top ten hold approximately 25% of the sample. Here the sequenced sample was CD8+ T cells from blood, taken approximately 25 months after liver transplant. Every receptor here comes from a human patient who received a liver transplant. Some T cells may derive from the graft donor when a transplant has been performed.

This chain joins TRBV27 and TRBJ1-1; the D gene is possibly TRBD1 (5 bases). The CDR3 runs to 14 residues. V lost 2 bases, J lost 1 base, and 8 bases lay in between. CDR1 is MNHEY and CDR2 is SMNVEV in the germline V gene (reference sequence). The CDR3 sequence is CASSLPGANTEAFF. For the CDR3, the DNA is TGTGCCAGCAGTTTACCCGGGGCGAACACTGAAGCTTTCTTT.

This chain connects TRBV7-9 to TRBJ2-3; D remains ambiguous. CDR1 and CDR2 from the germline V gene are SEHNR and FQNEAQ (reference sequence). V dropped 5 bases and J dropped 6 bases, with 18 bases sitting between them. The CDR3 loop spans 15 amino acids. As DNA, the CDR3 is TGTGCCAGCAGCCCGCGGACCTCCCTGGCGGATACGCAGTATTTT. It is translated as CASSPRTSLADTQYF.

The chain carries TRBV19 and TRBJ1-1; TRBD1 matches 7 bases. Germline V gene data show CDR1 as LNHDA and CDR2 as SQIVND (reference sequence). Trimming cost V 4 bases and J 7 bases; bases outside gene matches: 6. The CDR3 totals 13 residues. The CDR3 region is CASSTTGLLEAFF. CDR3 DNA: TGTGCCAGTAGTACGACAGGGCTTCTTGAAGCTTTCTTT.

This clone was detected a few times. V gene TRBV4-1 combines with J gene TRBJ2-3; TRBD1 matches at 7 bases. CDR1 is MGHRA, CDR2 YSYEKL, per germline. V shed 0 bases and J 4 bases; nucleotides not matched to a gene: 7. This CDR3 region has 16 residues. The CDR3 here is CASSQDLGGVSDTQYF. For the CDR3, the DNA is TGCGCCAGCAGCCAAGATCTAGGGGGCGTTTCAGATACGCAGTATTTT.

The CDR3, as DNA: TGTGCCAGCAGTGTAGCGAACACCGGGGAGCTGTTTTTT. This translates into CASSVANTGELFF. The chain combines TRBV28 with TRBJ2-2; D is ambiguous. Germline CDR1 reads MDHEN; CDR2 reads SYDVKM. Deletions cut 5 bases from V and 0 bases from J, with 4 bases between. The CDR3 length is 13 residues.

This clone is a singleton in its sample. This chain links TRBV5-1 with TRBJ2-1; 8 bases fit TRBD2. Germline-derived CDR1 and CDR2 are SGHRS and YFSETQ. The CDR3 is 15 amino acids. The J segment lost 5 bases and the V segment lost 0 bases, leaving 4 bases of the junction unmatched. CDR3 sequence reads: CASSLGSGTHNEQFF. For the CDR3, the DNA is TGCGCCAGCAGCTTGGGTAGCGGGACCCACAATGAGCAGTTCTTC.

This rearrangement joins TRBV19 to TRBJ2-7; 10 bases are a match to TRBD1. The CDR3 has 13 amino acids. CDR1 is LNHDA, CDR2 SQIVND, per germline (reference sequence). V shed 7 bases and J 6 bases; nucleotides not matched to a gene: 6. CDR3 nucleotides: TGTGCCAGTATGGGGACAGGGGCTGGCGAGCAGTACTTC. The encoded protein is CASMGTGAGEQYF.